This T cell receptor (beta chain) was observed in a study of cytomegalovirus exposure and HLA in healthy donors. Points from the study as a whole: Subsequent analysis revealed that first-cohort TCR clusters tended to co-occur in the roughly 120 validation repertoires.

This clone was seen only a few times. No antigen is known for it. This CDR3 is built from 14 residues. V shed 7 bases, J shed 2 bases, and the junction held 6 bases outside the gene matches. Germline values: CDR1 SGHVS, CDR2 FQNEAQ. Profiling relied on immunoSEQ multiplex PCR, and the TCRdb table lists in-frame clones only, not all of them. The sample includes roughly 300,000 clones, just over 85% of them seen just once. The TCR comes from a woman aged 18-29 years in good health and CMV-seronegative. The sequencing sample was made of PBMCs. This rearrangement joins TRBV7-8 to TRBJ2-7; 9 bases are shared with TRBD1. In nucleotides, the CDR3 is TGTGCCAGCACCGGGGACAGGGCTACCTACGAGCAGTACTTC. Its translation is CASTGDRATYEQYF.